The subject of this entry is one T cell receptor (beta chain). Original handling: By means of reference gene primer amplification, nucleated cell counts were estimated. Assay used: immunoSEQ multiplex PCR; TCRdb lists only in-frame clones, some missing. V, J and clone size derive from that table, while D and trimming were established from the DNA sequence. This table holds about 140,000 clones, about 84% found once. The data were obtained in a study of blood T cell repertoires in COVID-19. Recruits, aged about 18 to 100 years, lived in 20 to 30 US areas. Researchers sorted participants into cohorts using their self-reported clinical history. The germline V gene has CDR1 WNHNN and CDR2 SYGVQD (reference sequence). This CDR3 has 16 amino acids. V lost 4 bases, J lost 2 bases, and 18 bases lay in between.

This chain uses TRBV10-1 with TRBJ2-7; TRBD2 is a possible D gene (6 bases). The source is a young woman who had been exposed to COVID-19. Sequenced material: PBMCs or T cells enriched from blood (not recorded which). The CDR3 protein is CASSGVVRDETYEQYF. Written as DNA, the CDR3 is TGCGCCAGCAGTGGGGTAGTGCGGGACGAAACCTACGAGCAGTACTTC.